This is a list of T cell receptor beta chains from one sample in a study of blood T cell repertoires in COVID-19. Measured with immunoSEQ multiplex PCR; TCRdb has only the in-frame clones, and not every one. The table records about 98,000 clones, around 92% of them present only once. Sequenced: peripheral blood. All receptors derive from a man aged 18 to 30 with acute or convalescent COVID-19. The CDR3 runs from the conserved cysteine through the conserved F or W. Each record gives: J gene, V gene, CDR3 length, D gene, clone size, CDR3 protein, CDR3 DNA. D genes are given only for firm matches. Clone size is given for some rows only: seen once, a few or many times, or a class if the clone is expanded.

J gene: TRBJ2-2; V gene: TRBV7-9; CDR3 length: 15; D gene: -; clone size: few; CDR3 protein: CASSFRLENTGELFF; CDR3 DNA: TGTGCCAGCAGCTTCCGACTAGAAAACACCGGGGAGCTGTTTTTT
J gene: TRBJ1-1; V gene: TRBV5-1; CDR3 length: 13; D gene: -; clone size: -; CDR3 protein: CASSLDRQTEAFF; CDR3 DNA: TGCGCCAGCAGCTTGGACAGACAGACTGAAGCTTTCTTT
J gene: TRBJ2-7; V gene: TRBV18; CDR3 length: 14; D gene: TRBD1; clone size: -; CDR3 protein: CASSPWDRGSEQYF; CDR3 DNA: TGTGCCAGCTCACCCTGGGACAGGGGAAGCGAGCAGTACTTC
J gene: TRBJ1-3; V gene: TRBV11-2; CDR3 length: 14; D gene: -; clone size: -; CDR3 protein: CASSFTGAGNTIYF; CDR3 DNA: TGTGCCAGCAGCTTCACCGGGGCTGGAAACACCATATATTTT
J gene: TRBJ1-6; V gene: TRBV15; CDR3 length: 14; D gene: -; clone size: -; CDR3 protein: CATGSDRYNSPLHF; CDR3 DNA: TGTGCCACCGGGTCAGACAGATATAATTCACCCCTCCACTTT
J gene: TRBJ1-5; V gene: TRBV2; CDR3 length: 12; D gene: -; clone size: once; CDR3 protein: CASSDRNQPQHF; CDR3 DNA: TGTGCCAGCAGTGACCGGAATCAGCCCCAGCATTTT
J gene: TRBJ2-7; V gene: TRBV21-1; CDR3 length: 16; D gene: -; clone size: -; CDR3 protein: CASSKRTSGRVRKQYF; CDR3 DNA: TGTGCCAGCAGCAAAAGGACTAGCGGGAGGGTTCGTAAGCAGTACTTC
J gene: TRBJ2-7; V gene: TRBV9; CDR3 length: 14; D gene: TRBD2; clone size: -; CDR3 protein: CASSVAAGRDEQYF; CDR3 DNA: TGTGCCAGCAGCGTAGCCGCAGGGAGGGACGAGCAGTACTTC
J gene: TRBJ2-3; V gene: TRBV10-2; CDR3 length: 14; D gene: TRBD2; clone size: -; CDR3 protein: CASRKASGGGTQYF; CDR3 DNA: TGCGCCAGCAGAAAGGCTAGCGGGGGAGGTACGCAGTATTTT
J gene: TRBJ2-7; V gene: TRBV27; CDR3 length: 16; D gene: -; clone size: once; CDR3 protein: CASRIIGAGEIYEQYF; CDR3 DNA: TGTGCCAGCAGAATCATCGGCGCAGGGGAAATCTACGAGCAGTACTTC
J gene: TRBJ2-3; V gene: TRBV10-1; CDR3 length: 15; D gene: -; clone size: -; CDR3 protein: CASSRTDLSTDTQYF; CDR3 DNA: TGCGCCAGCAGTCGGACAGATCTAAGCACAGATACGCAGTATTTT
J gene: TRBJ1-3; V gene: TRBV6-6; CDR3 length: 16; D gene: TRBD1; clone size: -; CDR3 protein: CASTRLFGQGAYTIYF; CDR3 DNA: TGTGCCAGCACCCGCCTTTTCGGACAGGGGGCATACACCATATATTTT
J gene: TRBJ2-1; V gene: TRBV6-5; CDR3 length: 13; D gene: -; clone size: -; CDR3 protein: CASSSQGFNEQFF; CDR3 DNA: TGTGCCAGCAGTTCCCAGGGTTTCAATGAGCAGTTCTTC
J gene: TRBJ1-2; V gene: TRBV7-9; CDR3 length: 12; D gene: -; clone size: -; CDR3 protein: CASSPDWFGYTF; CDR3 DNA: TGTGCCAGCAGCCCGGACTGGTTTGGCTACACCTTC
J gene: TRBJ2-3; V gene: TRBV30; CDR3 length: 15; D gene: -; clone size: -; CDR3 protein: CAWSALLPRPGTQYF; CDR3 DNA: TGTGCCTGGAGTGCTTTACTTCCCCGCCCAGGTACGCAGTATTTT
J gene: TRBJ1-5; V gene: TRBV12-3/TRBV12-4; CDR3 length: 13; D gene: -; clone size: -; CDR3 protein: CASSFNSNQPQHF; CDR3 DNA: TGTGCCAGCAGTTTTAATAGCAATCAGCCCCAGCATTTT
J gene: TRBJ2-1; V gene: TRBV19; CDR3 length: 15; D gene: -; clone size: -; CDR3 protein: CASSIPPSSYNEQFF; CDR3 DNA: TGTGCCAGTAGTATACCGCCGAGCTCCTACAATGAGCAGTTCTTC
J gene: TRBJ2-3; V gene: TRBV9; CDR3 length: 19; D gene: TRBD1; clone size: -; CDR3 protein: CASSVQLMRGQVSTDTQYF; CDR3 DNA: TGTGCCAGCAGCGTACAGCTGATGAGGGGACAGGTTTCGACAGATACGCAGTATTTT
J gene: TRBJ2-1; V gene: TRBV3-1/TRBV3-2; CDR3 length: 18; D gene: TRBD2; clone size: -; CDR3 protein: CASSRRGDPPSSYNEQFF; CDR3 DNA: TGTGCCAGCAGCCGGCGGGGGGACCCTCCAAGCTCCTACAATGAGCAGTTCTTC
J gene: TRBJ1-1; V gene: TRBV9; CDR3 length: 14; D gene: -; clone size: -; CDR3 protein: CASSKTGPDTEAFF; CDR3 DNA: TGTGCCAGCAGCAAGACAGGTCCGGACACTGAAGCTTTCTTT
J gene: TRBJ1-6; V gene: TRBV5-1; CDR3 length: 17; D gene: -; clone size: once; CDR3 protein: CASSLYGVWTGDSPLHF; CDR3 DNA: TGCGCCAGCAGCTTGTATGGGGTGTGGACGGGGGATTCACCCCTCCACTTT
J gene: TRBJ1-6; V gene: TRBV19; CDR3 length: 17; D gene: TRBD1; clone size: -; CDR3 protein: CASRPGTGGNYNSPLHF; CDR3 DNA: TGTGCCAGTAGGCCCGGGACAGGGGGCAACTATAATTCACCCCTCCACTTT
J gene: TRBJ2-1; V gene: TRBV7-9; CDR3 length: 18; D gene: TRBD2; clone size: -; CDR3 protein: CASSFFSTGTSGPGGQFF; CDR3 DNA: TGTGCCAGCAGCTTCTTCAGTACCGGGACTAGCGGCCCGGGGGGGCAGTTCTTC
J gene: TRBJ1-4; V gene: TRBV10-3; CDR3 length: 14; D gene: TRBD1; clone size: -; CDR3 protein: CASQQGGTNEKLFF; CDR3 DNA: TGTGCCTCTCAACAGGGGGGAACTAATGAAAAACTGTTTTTT
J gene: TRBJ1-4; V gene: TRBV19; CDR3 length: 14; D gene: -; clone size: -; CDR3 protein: CASSETATNEKLFF; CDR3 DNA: TGTGCCAGTAGTGAGACTGCAACTAATGAAAAACTGTTTTTT
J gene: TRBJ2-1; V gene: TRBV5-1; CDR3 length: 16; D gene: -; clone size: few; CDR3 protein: CASSLSLGPGEVEQFF; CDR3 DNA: TGCGCCAGCAGCTTGAGTCTCGGTCCGGGGGAGGTTGAGCAGTTCTTC
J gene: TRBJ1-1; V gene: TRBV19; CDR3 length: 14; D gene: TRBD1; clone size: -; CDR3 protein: CASSWTGENTEAFF; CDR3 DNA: TGTGCCAGTAGTTGGACAGGGGAGAACACTGAAGCTTTCTTT
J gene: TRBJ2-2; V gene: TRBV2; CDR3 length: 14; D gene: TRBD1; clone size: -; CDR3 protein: CASSLQGAVGKLFF; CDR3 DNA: TGTGCCAGCAGTTTACAGGGGGCGGTGGGTAAGCTGTTTTTT
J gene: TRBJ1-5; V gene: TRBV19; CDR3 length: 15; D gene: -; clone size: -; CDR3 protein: CASTPSSIFQQPQHF; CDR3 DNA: TGTGCCAGTACTCCTTCGAGCATTTTTCAACAGCCCCAGCATTTT
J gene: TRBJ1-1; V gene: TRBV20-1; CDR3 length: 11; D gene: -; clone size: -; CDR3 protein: CSARGRREAFF; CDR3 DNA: TGCAGTGCTAGAGGGCGGAGGGAAGCTTTCTTT
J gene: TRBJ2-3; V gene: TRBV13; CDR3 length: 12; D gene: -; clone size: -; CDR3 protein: CASSLGADTQYF; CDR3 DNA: TGTGCCAGCAGCTTAGGCGCAGATACGCAGTATTTT
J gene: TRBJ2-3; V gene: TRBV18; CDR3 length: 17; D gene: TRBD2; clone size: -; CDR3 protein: CASSPTRSSGSTDTQYF; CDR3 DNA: TGTGCCAGCTCACCCACTCGGAGTAGCGGGAGCACAGATACGCAGTATTTT
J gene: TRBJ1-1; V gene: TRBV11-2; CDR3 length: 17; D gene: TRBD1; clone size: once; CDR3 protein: CASSLRTGGAWNTEAFF; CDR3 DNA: TGTGCCAGCAGCTTGCGAACAGGGGGCGCGTGGAACACTGAAGCTTTCTTT
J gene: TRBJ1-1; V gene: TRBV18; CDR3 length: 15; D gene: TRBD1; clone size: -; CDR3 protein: CASSRGQGGITEAFF; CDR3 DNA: TGTGCCAGCTCACGCGGACAGGGCGGTATCACTGAAGCTTTCTTT
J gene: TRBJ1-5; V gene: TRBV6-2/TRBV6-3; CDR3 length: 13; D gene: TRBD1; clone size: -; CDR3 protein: CASSLQGDQPQHF; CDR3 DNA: TGTGCCAGCAGTCTACAGGGGGATCAGCCCCAGCATTTT
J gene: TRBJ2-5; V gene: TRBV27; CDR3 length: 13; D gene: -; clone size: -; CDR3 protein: CASRGDYQETQYF; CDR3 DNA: TGTGCCAGCAGGGGAGACTACCAAGAGACCCAGTACTTC
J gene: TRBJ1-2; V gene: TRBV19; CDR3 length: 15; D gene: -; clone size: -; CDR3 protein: CASSIMGGPVYGYTF; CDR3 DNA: TGTGCCAGTAGTATCATGGGGGGACCAGTCTATGGCTACACCTTC
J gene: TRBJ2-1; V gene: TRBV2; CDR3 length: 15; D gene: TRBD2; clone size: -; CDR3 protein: CASSNSGGTYNEQFF; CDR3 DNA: TGTGCCAGCAGCAACTCGGGGGGTACCTACAATGAGCAGTTCTTC
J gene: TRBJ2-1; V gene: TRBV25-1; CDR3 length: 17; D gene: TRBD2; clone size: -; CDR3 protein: CASSVSSGGRNYNEQFF; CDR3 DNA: TGTGCCAGCAGTGTATCTAGCGGGGGGCGGAATTACAATGAGCAGTTCTTC
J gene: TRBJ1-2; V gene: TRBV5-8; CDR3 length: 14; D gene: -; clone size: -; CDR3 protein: CASSIETAIYGYTF; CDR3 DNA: TGTGCCAGCAGCATCGAGACAGCCATCTATGGCTACACCTTC
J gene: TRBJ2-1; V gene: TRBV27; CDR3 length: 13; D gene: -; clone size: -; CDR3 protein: CASIGETYNEQFF; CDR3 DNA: TGTGCCAGCATAGGGGAAACCTACAATGAGCAGTTCTTC
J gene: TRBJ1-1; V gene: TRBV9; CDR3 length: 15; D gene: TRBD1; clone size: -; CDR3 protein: CASSADRVANTEAFF; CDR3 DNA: TGTGCCAGCAGCGCGGACAGGGTGGCGAACACTGAAGCTTTCTTT
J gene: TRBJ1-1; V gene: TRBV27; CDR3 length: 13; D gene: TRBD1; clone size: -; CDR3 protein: CASSFQGASTAFF; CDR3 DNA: TGTGCCAGCAGTTTTCAGGGGGCCTCTACAGCTTTCTTT
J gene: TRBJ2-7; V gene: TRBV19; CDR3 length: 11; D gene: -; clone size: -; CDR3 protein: CASREGYEQYF; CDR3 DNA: TGTGCCAGCAGGGAAGGCTACGAGCAGTACTTC
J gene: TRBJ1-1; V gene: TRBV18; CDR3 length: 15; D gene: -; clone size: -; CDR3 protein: CASLINRASNTEAFF; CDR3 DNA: TGTGCCAGTCTAATAAACAGAGCCTCGAACACTGAAGCTTTCTTT
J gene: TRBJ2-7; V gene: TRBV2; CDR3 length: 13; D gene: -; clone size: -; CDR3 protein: CASTTDKTYEQYF; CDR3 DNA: TGTGCCAGCACCACCGACAAGACCTACGAGCAGTACTTC
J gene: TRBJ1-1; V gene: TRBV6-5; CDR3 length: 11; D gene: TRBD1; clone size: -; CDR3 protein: CASNRGTEAFF; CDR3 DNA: TGTGCCAGCAACAGGGGCACTGAAGCTTTCTTT
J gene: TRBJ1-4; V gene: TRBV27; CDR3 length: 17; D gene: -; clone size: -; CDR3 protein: CASSTLQGIATNEKLFF; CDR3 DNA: TGTGCCAGCAGTACTCTACAGGGAATTGCAACTAATGAAAAACTGTTTTTT
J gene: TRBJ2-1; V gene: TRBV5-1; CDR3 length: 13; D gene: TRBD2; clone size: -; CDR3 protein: CASSLTSAYGQFF; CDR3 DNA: TGCGCCAGCAGCTTGACTAGCGCGTATGGACAGTTCTTC
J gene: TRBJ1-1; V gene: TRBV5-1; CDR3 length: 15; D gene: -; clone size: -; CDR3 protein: CASRVLTEAGTEAFF; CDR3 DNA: TGCGCCAGCAGAGTCCTTACAGAAGCTGGAACTGAAGCTTTCTTT
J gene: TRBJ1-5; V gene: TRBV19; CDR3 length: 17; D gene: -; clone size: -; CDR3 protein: CASSISRVKSSNQPQHF; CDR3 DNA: TGTGCCAGTAGTATTTCCAGGGTAAAATCGAGCAATCAGCCCCAGCATTTT
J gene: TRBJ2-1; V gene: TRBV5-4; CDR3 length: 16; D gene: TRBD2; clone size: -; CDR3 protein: CASSLPSGISYNEQFF; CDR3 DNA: TGTGCCAGCAGCTTGCCTAGCGGGATCTCCTACAATGAGCAGTTCTTC
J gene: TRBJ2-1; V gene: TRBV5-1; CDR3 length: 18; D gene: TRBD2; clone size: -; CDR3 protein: CASSLGLADSSSYNEQFF; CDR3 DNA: TGCGCCAGCAGCTTGGGTCTAGCGGACTCGAGCTCCTACAATGAGCAGTTCTTC
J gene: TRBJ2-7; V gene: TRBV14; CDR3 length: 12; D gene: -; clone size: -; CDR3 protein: CASSSLRGEQYF; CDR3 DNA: TGTGCCAGCAGCTCCCTAAGGGGCGAGCAGTACTTC
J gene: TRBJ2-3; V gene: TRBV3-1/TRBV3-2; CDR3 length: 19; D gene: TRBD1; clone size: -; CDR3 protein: CASSQDLGGRGRWEDTQYF; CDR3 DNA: TGTGCCAGCAGCCAAGATCTGGGAGGCAGGGGGCGTTGGGAAGATACGCAGTATTTT
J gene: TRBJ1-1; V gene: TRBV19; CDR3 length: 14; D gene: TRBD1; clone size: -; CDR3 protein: CASIATGLHTEAFF; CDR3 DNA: TGTGCCAGTATCGCGACAGGGCTCCACACTGAAGCTTTCTTT
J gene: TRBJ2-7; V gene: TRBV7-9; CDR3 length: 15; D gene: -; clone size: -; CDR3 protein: CASSFFPNPVRGQYF; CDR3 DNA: TGTGCCAGCAGCTTTTTTCCAAATCCCGTTCGCGGGCAGTACTTC
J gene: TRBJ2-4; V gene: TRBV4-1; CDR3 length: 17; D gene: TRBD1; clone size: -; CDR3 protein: CASSSHQGQGYKNIQYF; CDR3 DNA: TGCGCCAGCAGCTCGCATCAAGGACAGGGGTACAAAAACATTCAGTACTTC
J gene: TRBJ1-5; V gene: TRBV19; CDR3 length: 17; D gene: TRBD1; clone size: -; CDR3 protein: CASSKPGQGKENQPQHF; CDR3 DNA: TGTGCCAGTAGTAAACCGGGACAGGGCAAGGAAAATCAGCCCCAGCATTTT